This T cell receptor (beta chain) was captured in a study of cytomegalovirus exposure and HLA in healthy donors. Here immunoSEQ multiplex PCR was the method, and the copy in TCRdb shows in-frame clones only, minus some. The data contain approximately 120,000 clones, around nine tenths of them singletons. This clone showed up just once. CDR1 is LNHDA, CDR2 SQIVND, per germline (reference sequence). The CDR3 consists of 16 residues. The ends lost 8 bases at V and 0 bases at J; junction bases unmatched: 9. The chain combines TRBV19 with TRBJ2-2; 7 bases agree with TRBD1. The TCR was taken from a woman aged 18-30 years in good health and CMV-seronegative. Material for sequencing was PBMCs. The CDR3 DNA follows: TGTGCCAGTGGAAGGGGGACAGTAGCGAACACCGGGGAGCTGTTTTTT. Translation: CASGRGTVANTGELFF.